A single sample gave rise to the 25 T cell receptor beta chains below, sequenced in a study of blood T cell repertoires in COVID-19. The repertoire was sequenced with immunoSEQ multiplex PCR; TCRdb's copy has only in-frame clones and lacks some. The data show over 60,000 clones, 80% to 90% seen once. Sample: peripheral blood. The receptors shown here come from a woman older than 75 with active COVID-19.

The chain has TRBV18 and TRBJ2-7; D is unclear. CDR1 is KGHSH and CDR2 is LQKENI in the germline V gene. V was cut by 3 bases and J by 6 bases, with 6 bases left in between. The CDR3 sequence is 11 residues long. CDR3 DNA: TGTGCCAGCTCACCCTCGGGCGAGCAGTACTTC. Translated: CASSPSGEQYF.

The genes are TRBV29-1 and TRBJ2-5; TRBD2 agrees at 11 bases. The V gene end was trimmed by 7 bases and the J gene end by 5 bases; junction bases not matched to a gene: 12. Per the germline V gene, CDR1 is SQVTM and CDR2 is ANQGSEA. The CDR3 is 15 residues long. CDR3 sequence reads: CSATLATSGIETQYF. The CDR3 DNA is TGCAGCGCTACCTTGGCGACTAGCGGGATTGAGACCCAGTACTTC.

V usage is TRBV4-3 and J usage is TRBJ2-1, with 12 nucleotides matching TRBD2. J was trimmed by 8 bases and V by 4 bases; bases with no gene match: 6. This CDR3 is built from 15 residues. The V gene's germline CDR1 is LGHNA and CDR2 YSLEER. The CDR3 DNA reads as TGCGCCAGCAGCCCTCTAGCGGGAGGGCTTGATGAGCAGTTCTTC. This sequence encodes CASSPLAGGLDEQFF.

V is TRBV3-1 (or the pseudogene TRBV3-2) and J is TRBJ1-1; maybe TRBD1 (5 bases). V gave up 0 bases and J gave up 0 bases, with 20 bases separating them. This CDR3 spans 19 amino acids. Germline V lookup: CDR1 LGHDT, CDR2 YNNKEL (reference sequence). CDR3 protein: CASSQDRVREIHMNTEAFF. The DNA of the CDR3 is TGTGCCAGCAGCCAAGATCGGGTCAGGGAAATCCACATGAACACTGAAGCTTTCTTT.

This rearrangement joins TRBV5-1 to TRBJ2-5, with 7 nucleotides matching TRBD1. Per germline, CDR1 SGHRS and CDR2 YFSETQ. This CDR3 contains 14 residues. Trimming cost V 5 bases and J 2 bases; bases outside gene matches: 6. CDR3 DNA sequence: TGCGCCAGCAGACGGGACAGTGTGCAAGAGACCCAGTACTTC. Translation: CASRRDSVQETQYF. Using reference TRBV5-1 and TRBJ2-5 for the parts outside the CDR3, the full variable domain is KAGVTQTPRYLIKTRGQQVTLSCSPISGHRSVSWYQQTPGQGLQFLFEYFSETQRNKGNFPGRFSGRQFSNSRSEMNVSTLELGDSALYLCASRRDSVQETQYFGPGTRLLVL.

The V call is TRBV5-4, the J call TRBJ2-7, with a weak D call TRBD2 (5 bases). Germline CDR1 is SGHNT and CDR2 is YYREEE (reference sequence). The CDR3 is made up of 15 amino acids. V dropped 0 bases and J dropped 0 bases, with 10 bases sitting between them. The CDR3 loop reads CASSLDRGSSYEQYF. In nucleotides, the CDR3 is TGTGCCAGCAGCTTGGACCGGGGAAGCTCCTACGAGCAGTACTTC.

V is TRBV29-1 and J is TRBJ1-2, with D hard to call. With 7 bases removed from V and 2 bases from J, the gap between germline ends came to 8 bases. Germline V gene lookup returns CDR1 SQVTM and CDR2 ANQGSEA. This CDR3 is 11 amino acids long. Written as DNA, the CDR3 is TGCAGCGCCTCAGAAAACTATGGCTACACCTTC. Its protein product is CSASENYGYTF.

This clone was seen more than once but under ten times. The junction and the germline gene differ at one end; a read error may be behind it. V is TRBV7-2 and J is TRBJ2-2, with 8 bases identical to TRBD2. Germline V lookup: CDR1 SGHTA, CDR2 FQGNSA. The CDR3 extends over 12 amino acids. In nucleotides, the CDR3 is TGTGCCAGCAGCGCATTCCGGGGGGGGCTGTTTTTT. The encoded protein is CASSAFRGGLFF.

The chain joins TRBV6-2 or TRBV6-3 to TRBJ1-3, with D unclear. The CDR3 has 14 residues. Germline assignment: CDR1 MNHEY and CDR2 SVGEGT. V was trimmed by 2 bases and J by 3 bases, leaving 8 bases between them. This CDR3 is CASSYPSVGNTIYF. DNA for the CDR3: TGTGCCAGCAGTTACCCATCGGTTGGAAACACCATATATTTT.

The chain employs TRBV18 and TRBJ2-1, with 14 bases aligning to TRBD2. This CDR3 has 16 residues. Looked up from germline, CDR1 is KGHSH and CDR2 is LQKENI. The trim removed 3 bases at V and 7 bases at J, leaving 5 bases unmatched. As DNA, the CDR3 is TGTGCCAGCTCACCGACTAGCGGGAGGGCCGTTAATGAGCAGTTCTTC. Translation gives CASSPTSGRAVNEQFF.

The rearrangement uses TRBV15 and TRBJ2-1; the match to TRBD1 covers 7 bases. Germline V gives CDR1 LNHNV, CDR2 YYDKDF (reference sequence). The CDR3 has 16 amino acids. The J segment lost 3 bases and the V segment lost 0 bases, leaving 5 bases of the junction unmatched. The DNA for the CDR3 is TGTGCCACCAGCAGAGATAACAGGGGTGACTACAATGAGCAGTTCTTC. Translating it yields CATSRDNRGDYNEQFF.

This chain uses TRBV10-3 with TRBJ2-7, with 7 bases that match TRBD1. The germline gives CDR1 ENHRY, CDR2 SYGVKD. The CDR3 loop spans 14 amino acids. V shed 4 bases, J shed 3 bases, and the junction held 6 bases outside the gene matches. The CDR3 region is CAISAGQLFYEQYF. CDR3 nucleotide sequence: TGTGCCATCAGTGCGGGACAGTTATTCTACGAGCAGTACTTC.

The chain recombines TRBV9 with TRBJ2-5, with 12 bases aligning to TRBD2. The CDR3 has 14 residues. Trimming took 3 bases from V and 4 from J; bases not matched to a gene: 1. CDR1 SGDLS and CDR2 YYNGEE come from the germline V gene. CDR3 amino acids: CASSETSGRETQYF. CDR3 DNA sequence: TGTGCCAGCAGCGAGACTAGCGGGAGAGAGACCCAGTACTTC. Complete variable domain (other parts from reference TRBV9 and TRBJ2-5): DSGVTQTPKHLITATGQRVTLRCSPRSGDLSVYWYQQSLDQGLQFLIQYYNGEERAKGNILERFSAQQFPDLHSELNLSSLELGDSALYFCASSETSGRETQYFGPGTRLLVL.

The V call is TRBV6-5, the J call TRBJ1-5; a weak D match, TRBD1 (6 bases). The CDR3 has 14 amino acids. The germline V gene encodes CDR1 MNHEY and CDR2 SVGAGI. Trimming took off 7 bases at V and 1 base at J, with 11 bases between the two ends. The CDR3: CASTTRGSNQPQHF. The CDR3 coding sequence is TGTGCCAGCACCACGAGGGGGAGCAATCAGCCCCAGCATTTT.

The V call is TRBV11-2, the J call TRBJ2-5; D is perhaps TRBD2 (6 bases). This CDR3 is built from 15 residues. V dropped 4 bases and J dropped 4 bases, with 16 bases sitting between them. Germline values: CDR1 SGHAT, CDR2 FQNNGV. CDR3 protein: CASSSTKGAGETQYF. Written as DNA, the CDR3 is TGTGCCAGCAGCTCGACTAAGGGAGCGGGAGAGACCCAGTACTTC.

The V gene is TRBV27, the J gene TRBJ2-3; 7 nucleotides line up with TRBD2. The CDR3 totals 13 residues. J lost 5 bases, V lost 10 bases, and 9 bases had no gene match. CDR1 is MNHEY, CDR2 SMNVEV, per germline (reference sequence). This CDR3 reads CATAGSGGDTQYF. The CDR3 bases are TGTGCCACAGCGGGATCGGGGGGAGATACGCAGTATTTT.

The gene calls are TRBV7-9 and TRBJ2-3, with 10 positions matching TRBD2. The CDR3 consists of 16 residues. Trimming cost V 4 bases and J 2 bases; bases outside gene matches: 6. Germline values: CDR1 SEHNR, CDR2 FQNEAQ (reference sequence). The CDR3 protein is CASSSRTSGPTDTQYF. The CDR3 DNA follows: TGTGCCAGCAGCTCCCGGACTAGCGGCCCCACAGATACGCAGTATTTT.

This clone was found once. This chain connects TRBV5-1 to TRBJ2-3; tentatively, D is TRBD2 (5 bases). CDR1 is SGHRS and CDR2 is YFSETQ in the germline V gene. V lost 0 bases and J lost 0, with 5 bases in between. This CDR3 is 14 amino acids long. CDR3 sequence: CASSLGGSTDTQYF. The CDR3 DNA is TGCGCCAGCAGCTTGGGCGGGAGCACAGATACGCAGTATTTT.

The J gene is TRBJ1-5, the V gene TRBV30; D unclear. Per germline, CDR1 GTSNPN and CDR2 SVGIG (reference sequence). Trimming removed 1 base at V and 6 bases at J, with 13 bases between. This CDR3 is 14 amino acids long. The CDR3, as DNA: TGTGCCTGGAGTGGTCCTGGGAGAGGTCAGCCCCAGCATTTT. Translated: CAWSGPGRGQPQHF.

This chain uses TRBV11-3 with TRBJ2-3; 10 bases map to TRBD2. This CDR3 comprises 15 residues. Germline V CDR1 and CDR2: SGHNT, YENEEA. V lost 5 bases, J lost 1 base, and 3 bases stayed unmatched. DNA of the CDR3: TGTGCCAGCAGCCCCGGGACTAGCGGCACAGATACGCAGTATTTT. Its protein product is CASSPGTSGTDTQYF. Variable domain in full (rest from reference TRBV11-3 and TRBJ2-3): EAGVVQSPRYKIIEKKQPVAFWCNPISGHNTLYWYLQNLGQGPELLIRYENEEAVDDSQLPKDRFSAERLKGVDSTLKIQPAELGDSAVYLCASSPGTSGTDTQYFGPGTRLTVL.

The CDR3 DNA sequence: TGTGCCAGCAGCTTAGATAGACGGCTAGCGGGAGACCCAAGACCCCATGAGCAGTTCTTC. Its translation is CASSLDRRLAGDPRPHEQFF. The chain has TRBV11-2 and TRBJ2-1, with 10 bases aligning to TRBD2. V was pared by 0 bases and J by 8 bases, with 19 bases of the junction left unmatched. CDR3 length: 20 amino acids. Germline V gene lookup returns CDR1 SGHAT and CDR2 FQNNGV.

The chain joins TRBV19 to TRBJ1-4, with D possibly being TRBD1 (5 bases). The CDR3 sequence is 15 residues long. Germline CDR1 is LNHDA and CDR2 is SQIVND (reference sequence). V lost 5 bases, J lost 6 bases, and 16 bases lay in between. The CDR3, as DNA: TGTGCCAGTAGTGACCGACAGAAAATTTATGAAAAACTGTTTTTT. Its translation is CASSDRQKIYEKLFF.

The chain joins TRBV6-5 to TRBJ2-3; TRBD2 aligns across 11 bases. With 6 bases clipped from V and 7 bases from J, the junction kept 9 bases outside the gene matches. CDR3 length: 15 amino acids. CDR1 MNHEY and CDR2 SVGAGI come from the germline V gene. CDR3 DNA sequence: TGTGCCAGCAGCCTTAGCGGGAGGGTTGGTAATACGCAGTATTTT. Protein: CASSLSGRVGNTQYF.

This clone has just a few counts. CDR3 nucleotide sequence: TGTGCCAGCAGCTTAGCGGCTAGCGGGAGCCCGGGCCAAGAGACCCAGTACTTC. Encoded protein: CASSLAASGSPGQETQYF. This chain uses TRBV11-1 with TRBJ2-5, with 10 nucleotides matching TRBD2. The CDR3 loop spans 18 amino acids. Trimming at V came to 0 bases and at J to 1 base, leaving 8 bases not matched to a gene. The germline gives CDR1 SGHAT, CDR2 FQDESV (reference sequence).

J is TRBJ1-1 and V is TRBV25-1; D is perhaps TRBD1 (5 bases). This CDR3 is 14 amino acids long. Deletions cut 5 bases from V and 6 bases from J, with 16 bases between. CDR1 is MGHDK, CDR2 SYGVNS, per germline. The DNA of the CDR3 is TGTGCCAGCAGTCACGGGGGGACTTTGGCTGAAGCTTTCTTT. Translating gives CASSHGGTLAEAFF.